This T cell receptor (beta chain) is drawn from a study of cytomegalovirus exposure and HLA in healthy donors. PCR used 60 Vbeta primers and 13 Jbeta primers. The repertoire was sequenced with immunoSEQ multiplex PCR; TCRdb's copy has only in-frame clones and lacks some. Seen here are tens of thousands of clones, around 84% observed once, and the top ten hold around 1.9%. The V gene's germline CDR1 is SQVTM and CDR2 ANQGSEA. This CDR3 is 17 amino acids long. V shed 1 base and J shed 3 bases, with 22 bases lying between them. The sequence was collected from a man aged 18-30 years in good health and CMV-seronegative. The chain combines TRBV29-1 with TRBJ2-7, with D maybe TRBD1 (5 bases). Material: PBMCs. The CDR3 spells CSVEGRRAGQPYYEQYF. The CDR3 DNA follows: TGCAGCGTTGAAGGCCGTAGGGCAGGGCAACCATACTACGAGCAGTACTTC.